This TCR beta chain is drawn from a study of T cell responses to AZD1222 COVID-19 vaccine. As to this clone: The antigen is not known.

Some clones are missing from TCRdb's copy, which holds only in-frame ones; the method was immunoSEQ multiplex PCR. The table shows over 130,000 clones, with almost 90% occurring only once. The trim removed 5 bases at V and 1 base at J, leaving 4 bases unmatched. The CDR3 has 15 amino acids. Germline assignment: CDR1 LNHDA and CDR2 SQIVND (reference sequence). General study findings and limits: Spike-specific TCR repertoires showed rising breadth and depth after two AZD1222 doses.

The sequenced sample was peripheral blood, obtained 28 days after the second AZD1222 dose. V and J are TRBV19 and TRBJ2-2; 7 nucleotides align to TRBD2. This TCR was sampled from an adult who received the AZD1222 COVID-19 vaccine. CDR3 bases: TGTGCCAGTAGTCCCGGCGGGGGGAACACCGGGGAGCTGTTTTTT. Its translation: CASSPGGGNTGELFF.